This T cell receptor beta chain comes out of a study of T cells in Graves' hyperthyroidism and ophthalmopathy. For the diagnoses, clinical symptoms, serum thyroxine and TRAb, thyroid ultrasound and orbital computed tomography were used. This clonotype was seen repeatedly, ten times or more. CDR1 is SGDLS and CDR2 is YYNGEE in the germline V gene. The CDR3 is 14 amino acids. V shed 2 bases and J 3 bases; nucleotides not matched to a gene: 1. RNA transcripts yielded amplified TCR beta CDR3 regions. Primed by the HTBI set, a first-round RT-PCR was run on the TCR CDR3. TCRdb ran MiXCR on the multiplex PCR reads and lists one entry per CDR3 protein. The table shows some 50,000 distinct CDR3 sequences, with roughly half occurring only once.

This clonotype was sampled from a woman aged 50 to 60 with Graves' ophthalmopathy. Sequenced material: blood. This sequence joins TRBV9 and TRBJ2-1, with TRBD2 identical over 8 bases. CDR3 sequence reads: CASSVSGNYNEQFF. Here the CDR3 DNA reads TGTGCCAGCAGCGTTAGCGGGAACTACAATGAGCAGTTCTTC.